The TCR beta chain described here comes from a study of CD8 T cells in ankylosing spondylitis. TCRdb re-analysed the 5' RACE reads in MiXCR, keeping a single row per CDR3 protein. The sample lists roughly 670,000 distinct CDR3 sequences, 19% occurring once. As concerns this clonotype: Its antigen is still unknown.

The germline gives CDR1 GTSNPN, CDR2 SVGIG (reference sequence). The CDR3 is 13 residues long. V trimming: 8 bases; J trimming: 4 bases; junction bases outside the gene matches: 8. Findings of the study overall: Ankylosing spondylitis blood appeared to be characterized by a TCR beta motif of about 8 highly homologous variants.

Source material: blood, either unsorted or a sorted T cell fraction (not recorded which). This TCR was recovered from a male donor with ankylosing spondylitis. This chain links TRBV30 with TRBJ2-7; 10 nucleotides agree with TRBD1. CDR3 coding DNA: TGTGCCACCTCGACAGGGGGCGGTTACGAGCAGTACTTC. Protein product: CATSTGGGYEQYF.